Below, 13 T cell receptor beta chains from the same sample are listed, as sequenced in a study of technical replicates of blood from a handful of donors. Sequencing used immunoSEQ multiplex PCR; TCRdb keeps in-frame clones, though not all of them. The sample lists approximately 76,000 clones, 70% to 90% occurring once. Sequenced material: PBMCs. The receptors come from a human donor in good health. Some clones in this sample may be carry-over from other donors' samples.

On this clone: Mismatch with germline at one junction end may stem from a read error. The chain uses TRBV11-2 and TRBJ2-3, with 11 bases identical to TRBD2. The CDR3 is 17 residues long. Germline assignment: CDR1 SGHAT and CDR2 FQNNGV. CDR3 in amino acids: CASRLAGGQVRADTQYF. The CDR3 DNA reads as TGTGCCAGCAGGTTAGCGGGGGGGCAAGTGCGCGCAGATACGCAGTATTTT.

The chain employs TRBV7-8 and TRBJ2-1; D is possibly TRBD2 (6 bases). Trimming shortened V by 2 bases and J by 12 bases, and 17 bases separated the two germline ends. There are 14 residues in the CDR3. Per germline, CDR1 SGHVS and CDR2 FQNEAQ. The DNA for the CDR3 is TGTGCCAGCAGCTTAAGGGACTCTCAACCGCGGCAGTTCTTC. Its translation is CASSLRDSQPRQFF. Full variable domain (rest looked up from reference TRBV7-8 and TRBJ2-1): GAGVSQSPRYKVAKRGQDVALRCDPISGHVSLFWYQQALGQGPEFLTYFQNEAQLDKSGLPSDRFFAERPEGSVSTLKIQRTQQEDSAVYLCASSLRDSQPRQFFGPGTRLTVL.

This rearrangement joins TRBV11-2 to TRBJ2-3; TRBD2 agrees at 7 bases. The V segment lost 5 bases and the J segment 1 base; nucleotides outside the gene matches: 9. The CDR3 length is 16 residues. CDR1 and CDR2 (germline): SGHAT, FQNNGV. The CDR3 is CASSQGASGGTDTQYF. CDR3 in DNA: TGTGCCAGCAGCCAAGGGGCTAGCGGAGGCACAGATACGCAGTATTTT.

V is TRBV6-5 and J is TRBJ1-4; maybe TRBD1 (6 bases). Germline V gene sequence: CDR1 MNHEY, CDR2 SVGAGI. The V and J ends lost 2 bases and 3 bases respectively, with 13 bases between them. This CDR3 has 16 residues. The CDR3 loop is CASSYRGGSANEKLFF. The CDR3 coding sequence is TGTGCCAGCAGTTACAGGGGGGGCTCGGCTAATGAAAAACTGTTTTTT.

The rearrangement links TRBV5-1 to TRBJ2-1; D might be TRBD2 (7 bases). Germline lookup yields CDR1 SGHRS and CDR2 YFSETQ. V was pared by 6 bases and J by 2 bases, with 18 bases between. There are 16 residues in the CDR3. Written as DNA, the CDR3 is TGCGCCAGCAAGGGGGGGTTCGGCGGTACCTACAATGAGCAGTTCTTC. Translated: CASKGGFGGTYNEQFF.

The chain employs TRBV5-4 and TRBJ1-4; D call uncertain. CDR3 size: 16 residues. Germline CDR1 is SGHNT and CDR2 is YYREEE (reference sequence). V lost 0 bases, J lost 0 bases, and 9 bases lay in between. The CDR3 DNA sequence: TGTGCCAGCAGCTTGGGAGGGAGGGCAACTAATGAAAAACTGTTTTTT. Translation: CASSLGGRATNEKLFF.

The V gene is TRBV5-1, the J gene TRBJ2-2, with no clear D. The ends were cut back, 4 bases at V and 1 base at J, with 8 bases in the middle. Germline CDR1 and CDR2: SGHRS and YFSETQ. The CDR3 has 14 residues. CDR3 bases: TGCGCCAGCAGCGAAGACAAGAACACCGGGGAGCTGTTTTTT. Translation gives CASSEDKNTGELFF. The full variable domain, rest sourced from reference TRBV5-1 and TRBJ2-2, is KAGVTQTPRYLIKTRGQQVTLSCSPISGHRSVSWYQQTPGQGLQFLFEYFSETQRNKGNFPGRFSGRQFSNSRSEMNVSTLELGDSALYLCASSEDKNTGELFFGEGSRLTVL.

This chain links TRBV4-1 with TRBJ1-4; D gene uncertain. Germline V lookup: CDR1 MGHRA, CDR2 YSYEKL. With 4 bases removed from V and 7 bases from J, the gap between germline ends came to 16 bases. The CDR3 consists of 15 residues. The CDR3 bases are TGCGCCAGCAGCCCAGATGGGTCCCGGGGTGAAAAACTGTTTTTT. This gives the protein CASSPDGSRGEKLFF.

This chain joins TRBV18 and TRBJ2-1, with 8 nucleotides matching TRBD1. CDR3 length: 14 residues. CDR1 is KGHSH and CDR2 is LQKENI in the germline V gene. V lost 3 bases, J lost 2 bases, and 0 bases stayed unmatched. CDR3 sequence: CASSPGQAYNEQFF. The DNA of the CDR3 is TGTGCCAGCTCACCGGGACAGGCCTACAATGAGCAGTTCTTC.

This clone was counted ten times or more. The chain carries TRBV2 and TRBJ1-3; perhaps TRBD1 as D (5 bases). Germline assignment: CDR1 SNHLY and CDR2 FYNNEI. V dropped 10 bases and J dropped 0 bases, with 16 bases sitting between them. The CDR3 sequence is 15 residues long. CDR3 amino acids: CAILDTLNSGNTIYF. In DNA, the CDR3 is TGTGCCATCCTGGACACGTTAAACTCTGGAAACACCATATATTTT.

This clone is a singleton in its sample. This chain connects TRBV4-1 to TRBJ1-6, with D uncertain. The CDR3 covers 18 residues. V lost 1 base to trimming and J lost 1 base, with 14 bases between them. Germline V lookup: CDR1 MGHRA, CDR2 YSYEKL. Written as DNA, the CDR3 is TGCGCCAGCAGCCAAGGTCCCGCCGGGGAATCCTATAATTCACCCCTCCACTTT. The encoded protein is CASSQGPAGESYNSPLHF.

J is TRBJ1-2 and V is TRBV29-1; D is uncertain. Looked up from germline, CDR1 is SQVTM and CDR2 is ANQGSEA. V was clipped by 4 bases and J by 8 bases, with 14 bases between them. The CDR3 sequence is 12 residues long. CDR3 sequence reads: CSVVEGGGGYTF. CDR3 sequence (DNA): TGCAGCGTTGTAGAAGGAGGAGGAGGCTACACCTTC.

This chain uses TRBV6-1 with TRBJ2-7, with D possibly being TRBD1 (5 bases). The germline gives CDR1 MNHNS, CDR2 SASEGT. The CDR3 consists of 14 residues. Trimming removed 4 bases at V and 4 bases at J, with 14 bases between. The CDR3 DNA reads as TGTGCCAGCAGTGTTGCAGGGCCCCAATACGAGCAGTACTTC. It codes for CASSVAGPQYEQYF.